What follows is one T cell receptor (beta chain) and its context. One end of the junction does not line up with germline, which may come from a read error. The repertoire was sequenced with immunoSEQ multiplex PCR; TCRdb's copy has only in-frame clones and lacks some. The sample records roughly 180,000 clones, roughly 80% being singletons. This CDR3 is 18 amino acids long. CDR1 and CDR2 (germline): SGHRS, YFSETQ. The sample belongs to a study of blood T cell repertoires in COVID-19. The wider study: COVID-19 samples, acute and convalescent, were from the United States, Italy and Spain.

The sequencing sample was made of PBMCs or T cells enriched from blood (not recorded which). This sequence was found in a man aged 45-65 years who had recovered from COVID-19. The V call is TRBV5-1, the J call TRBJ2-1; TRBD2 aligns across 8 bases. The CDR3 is CARSSLLGGGAKRDEQFF. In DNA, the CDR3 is TGCGCCCGCAGTTCACTACTCGGGGGGGGAGCGAAACGCGATGAGCAGTTCTTC.